The source of this T cell receptor (beta chain) is a study of blood T cell repertoires in COVID-19. Study-wide background: Samples came from the United States, Italy and Spain, spanning acute and convalescent COVID-19. The cDNA or gDNA used as material had been derived from T cells, B-cell-depleted T cells, or PBMCs.

CDR3 length equals 16 residues. Germline V gene sequence: CDR1 LNHDA, CDR2 SQIVND (reference sequence). The trim removed 6 bases at V and 5 bases at J, leaving 14 bases unmatched. Sequencing used immunoSEQ multiplex PCR; TCRdb keeps in-frame clones, though not all of them. The sample lists about 280,000 clones, around 80% occurring once. This clone occurred once. Recruitment covered about 25 US areas and drew participants whose ages spanned roughly 18 to 100 years. The chain employs TRBV19 and TRBJ2-5, with 8 bases aligning to TRBD2. The TCR sequence derives from a man aged 40-49 years who had been exposed to COVID-19. The specimen was PBMCs or T cells enriched from blood (not recorded which). The CDR3 reads CASSMGGRTPLETQYF. The CDR3 DNA follows: TGTGCCAGTAGCATGGGCGGGAGGACCCCCCTGGAGACCCAGTACTTC.